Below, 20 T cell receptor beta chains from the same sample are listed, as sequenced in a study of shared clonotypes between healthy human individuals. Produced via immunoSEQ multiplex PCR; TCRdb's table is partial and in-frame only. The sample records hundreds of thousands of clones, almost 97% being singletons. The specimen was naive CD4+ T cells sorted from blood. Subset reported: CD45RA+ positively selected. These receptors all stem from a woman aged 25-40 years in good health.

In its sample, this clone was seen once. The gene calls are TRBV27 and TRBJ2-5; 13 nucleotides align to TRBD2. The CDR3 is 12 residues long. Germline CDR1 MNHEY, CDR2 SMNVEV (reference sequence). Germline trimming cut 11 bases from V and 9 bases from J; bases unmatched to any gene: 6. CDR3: CASRLAGGPQYF. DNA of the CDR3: TGTGCCTCACGACTAGCGGGGGGCCCCCAGTACTTC.

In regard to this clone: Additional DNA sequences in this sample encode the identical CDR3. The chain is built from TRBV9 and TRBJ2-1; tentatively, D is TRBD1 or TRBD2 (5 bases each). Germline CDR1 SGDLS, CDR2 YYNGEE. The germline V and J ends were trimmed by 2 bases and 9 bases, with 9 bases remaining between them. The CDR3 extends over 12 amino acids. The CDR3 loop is CASSVTGTEQFF. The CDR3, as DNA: TGTGCCAGCAGCGTTACCGGGACTGAGCAGTTCTTC.

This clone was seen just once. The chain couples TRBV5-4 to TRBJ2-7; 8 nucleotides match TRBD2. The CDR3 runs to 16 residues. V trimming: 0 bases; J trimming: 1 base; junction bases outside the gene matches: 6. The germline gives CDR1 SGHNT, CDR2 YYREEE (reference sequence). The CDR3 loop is CASSLGPGGYSYEQYF. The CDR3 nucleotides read TGTGCCAGCAGCTTGGGACCGGGAGGGTATTCCTACGAGCAGTACTTC.

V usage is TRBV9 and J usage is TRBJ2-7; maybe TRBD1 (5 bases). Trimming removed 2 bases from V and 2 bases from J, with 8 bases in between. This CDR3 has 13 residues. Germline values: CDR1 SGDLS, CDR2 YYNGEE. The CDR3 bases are TGTGCCAGCAGCGTGCAGGGTCCCTACGAGCAGTACTTC. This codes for CASSVQGPYEQYF.

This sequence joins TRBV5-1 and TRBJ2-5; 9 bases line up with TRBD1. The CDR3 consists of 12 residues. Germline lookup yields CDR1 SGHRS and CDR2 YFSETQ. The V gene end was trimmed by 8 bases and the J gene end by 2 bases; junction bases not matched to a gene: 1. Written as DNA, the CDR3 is TGCGCCAGTGGACAGGGGCAAGAGACCCAGTACTTC. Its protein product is CASGQGQETQYF.

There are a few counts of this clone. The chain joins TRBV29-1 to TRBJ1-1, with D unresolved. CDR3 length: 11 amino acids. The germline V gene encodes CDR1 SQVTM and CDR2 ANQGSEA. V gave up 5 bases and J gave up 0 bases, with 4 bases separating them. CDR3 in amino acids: CSVSLNTEAFF. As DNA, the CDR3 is TGCAGCGTTTCTCTGAACACTGAAGCTTTCTTT.

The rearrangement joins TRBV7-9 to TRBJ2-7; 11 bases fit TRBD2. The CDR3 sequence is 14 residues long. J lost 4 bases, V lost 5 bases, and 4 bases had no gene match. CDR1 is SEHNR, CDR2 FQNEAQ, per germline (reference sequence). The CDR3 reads CASSRSSGGYEQYF. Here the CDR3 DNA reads TGTGCCAGCAGCCGCTCTAGCGGGGGGTACGAGCAGTACTTC.

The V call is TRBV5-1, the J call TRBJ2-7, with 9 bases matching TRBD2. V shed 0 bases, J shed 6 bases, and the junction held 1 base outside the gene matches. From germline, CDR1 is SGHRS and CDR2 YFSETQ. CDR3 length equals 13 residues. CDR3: CASSLATSGEQYF. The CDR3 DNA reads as TGCGCCAGCAGCTTGGCGACTAGCGGCGAGCAGTACTTC.

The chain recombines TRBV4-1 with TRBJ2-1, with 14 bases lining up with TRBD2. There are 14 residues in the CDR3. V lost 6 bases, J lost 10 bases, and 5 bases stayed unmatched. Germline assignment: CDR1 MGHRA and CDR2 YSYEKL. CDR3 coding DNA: TGCGCCAGCAGAGGACTAGCGGGAGGTCGGGAGCAGTTCTTC. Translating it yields CASRGLAGGREQFF.

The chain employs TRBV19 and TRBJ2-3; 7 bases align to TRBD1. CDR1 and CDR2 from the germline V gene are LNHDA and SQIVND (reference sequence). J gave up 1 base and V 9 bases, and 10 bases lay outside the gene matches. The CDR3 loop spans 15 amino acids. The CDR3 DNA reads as TGTGCCAGCCGATACAGGGACAGAGGCACAGATACGCAGTATTTT. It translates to CASRYRDRGTDTQYF.

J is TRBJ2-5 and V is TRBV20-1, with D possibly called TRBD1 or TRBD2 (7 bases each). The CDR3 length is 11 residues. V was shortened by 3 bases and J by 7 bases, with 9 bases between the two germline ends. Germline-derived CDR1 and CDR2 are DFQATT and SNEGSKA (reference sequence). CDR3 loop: CSASRGGTQYF. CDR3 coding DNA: TGCAGTGCTAGCAGGGGGGGGACCCAGTACTTC.

The CDR3 region has the DNA TGTGCCAGCAGCTTAGCGAGGGGGACTGAAGCTTTCTTT. Translation gives CASSLARGTEAFF. The V call is TRBV7-6, the J call TRBJ1-1; the D gene is possibly TRBD1 (6 bases). Looked up from germline, CDR1 is SGHVS and CDR2 is FNYEAQ. The CDR3 sequence is 13 residues long. V lost 0 bases and J lost 5, with 7 bases in between.

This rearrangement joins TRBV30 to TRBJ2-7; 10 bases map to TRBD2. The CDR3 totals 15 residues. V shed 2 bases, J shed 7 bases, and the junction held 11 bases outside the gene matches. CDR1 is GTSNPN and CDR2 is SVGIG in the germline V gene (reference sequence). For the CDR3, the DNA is TGTGCCTGGAGTTCCGCGACTAGCGGGCTTTGGGAGCAGTACTTC. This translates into CAWSSATSGLWEQYF.

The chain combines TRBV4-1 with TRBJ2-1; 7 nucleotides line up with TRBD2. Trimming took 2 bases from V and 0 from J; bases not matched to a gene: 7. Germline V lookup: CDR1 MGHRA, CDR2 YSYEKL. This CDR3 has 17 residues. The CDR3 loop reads CASSQPTSPGSYNEQFF. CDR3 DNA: TGCGCCAGCAGCCAACCGACTAGCCCGGGCTCCTACAATGAGCAGTTCTTC.

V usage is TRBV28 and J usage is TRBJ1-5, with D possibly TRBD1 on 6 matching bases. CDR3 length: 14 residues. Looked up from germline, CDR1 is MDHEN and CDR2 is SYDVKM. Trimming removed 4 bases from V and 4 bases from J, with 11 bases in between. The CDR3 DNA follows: TGTGCCAGCAGTTACAGGGCCAGAAATCAGCCCCAGCATTTT. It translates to CASSYRARNQPQHF.

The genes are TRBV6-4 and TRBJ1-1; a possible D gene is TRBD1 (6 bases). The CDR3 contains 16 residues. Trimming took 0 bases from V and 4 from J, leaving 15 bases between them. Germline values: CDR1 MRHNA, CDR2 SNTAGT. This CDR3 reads CASSDSWGGAGTEAFF. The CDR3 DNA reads TGTGCCAGCAGTGACTCATGGGGGGGCGCGGGCACTGAAGCTTTCTTT.

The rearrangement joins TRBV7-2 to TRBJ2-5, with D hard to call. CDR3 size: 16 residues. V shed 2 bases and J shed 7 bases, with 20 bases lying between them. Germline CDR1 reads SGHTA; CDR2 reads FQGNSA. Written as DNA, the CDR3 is TGTGCCAGCAGCTTAACTTCATTGAGGCCGTACGGGACCCAGTACTTC. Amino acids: CASSLTSLRPYGTQYF. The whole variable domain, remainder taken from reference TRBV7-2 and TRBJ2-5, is GAGVSQSPSNKVTEKGKDVELRCDPISGHTALYWYRQSLGQGLEFLIYFQGNSAPDKSGLPSDRFSAERTGGSVSTLTIQRTQQEDSAVYLCASSLTSLRPYGTQYFGPGTRLLVL.

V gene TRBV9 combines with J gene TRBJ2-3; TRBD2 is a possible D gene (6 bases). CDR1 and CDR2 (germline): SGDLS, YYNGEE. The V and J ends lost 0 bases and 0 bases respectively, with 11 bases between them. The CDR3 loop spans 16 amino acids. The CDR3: CASSVAGGTSTDTQYF. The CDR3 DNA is TGTGCCAGCAGCGTAGCTGGCGGGACCAGCACAGATACGCAGTATTTT.

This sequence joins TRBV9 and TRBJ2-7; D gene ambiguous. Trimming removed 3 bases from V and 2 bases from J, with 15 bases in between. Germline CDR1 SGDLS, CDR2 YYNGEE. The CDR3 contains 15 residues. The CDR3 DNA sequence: TGTGCCAGCAGCGAGTCCCTGGATCCCGCCTACGAGCAGTACTTC. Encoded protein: CASSESLDPAYEQYF.

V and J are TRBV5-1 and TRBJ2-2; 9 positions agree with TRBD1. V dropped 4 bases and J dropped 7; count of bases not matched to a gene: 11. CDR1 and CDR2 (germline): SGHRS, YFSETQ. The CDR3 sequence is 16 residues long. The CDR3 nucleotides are TGCGCCAGCAGCACCGGACAGGGGCCTTATGGCGGGGAGCTGTTTTTT. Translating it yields CASSTGQGPYGGELFF.